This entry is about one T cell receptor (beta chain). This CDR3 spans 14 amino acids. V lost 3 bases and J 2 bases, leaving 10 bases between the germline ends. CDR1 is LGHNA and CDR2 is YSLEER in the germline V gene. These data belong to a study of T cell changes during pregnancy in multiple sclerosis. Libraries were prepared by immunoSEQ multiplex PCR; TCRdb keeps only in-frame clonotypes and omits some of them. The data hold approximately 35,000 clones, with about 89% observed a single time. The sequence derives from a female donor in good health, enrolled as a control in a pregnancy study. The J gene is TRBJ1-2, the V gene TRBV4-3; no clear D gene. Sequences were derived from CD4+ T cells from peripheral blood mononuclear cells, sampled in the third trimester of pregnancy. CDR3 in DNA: TGCGCCAGCAGCCAGTCCCGGGGAAACTATGGCTACACCTTC. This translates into CASSQSRGNYGYTF.